One sample yielded the 2 T cell receptor beta chains listed below, sequenced in a study of shared clonotypes between healthy human individuals. Sequenced by immunoSEQ multiplex PCR; TCRdb stores in-frame clones only, minus some. The sample has some 2 million clones, 95% seen once. The sample comprised naive CD4+ T cells sorted from blood. The sample's subset: CD45RA+ positively selected. The receptors were sampled from a man younger than 35 in good health.

The chain uses TRBV5-1 and TRBJ2-5; a weak D match, TRBD2 (6 bases). Germline V gene lookup returns CDR1 SGHRS and CDR2 YFSETQ. The CDR3 totals 13 residues. Trimming removed 2 bases from V and 3 bases from J, with 8 bases in between. CDR3 coding DNA: TGCGCCAGCAGCTTACGCGGGAAAGAGACCCAGTACTTC. This translates into CASSLRGKETQYF.

The chain joins TRBV2 to TRBJ2-5, with 7 nucleotides matching TRBD1. Per the germline V gene, CDR1 is SNHLY and CDR2 is FYNNEI. Losses at the gene ends were 6 bases for V and 4 bases for J; bases not matched to a gene: 5. The CDR3 consists of 13 residues. The CDR3 sequence: CASSSAGGETQYF. The CDR3 bases are TGTGCCAGCAGCTCCGCAGGGGGAGAGACCCAGTACTTC. Looking up the rest from reference TRBV2 and TRBJ2-5 gives the full variable domain: EPEVTQTPSHQVTQMGQEVILRCVPISNHLYFYWYRQILGQKVEFLVSFYNNEISEKSEIFDDQFSVERPDGSNFTLKIRSTKLEDSAMYFCASSSAGGETQYFGPGTRLLVL.